This T cell receptor (beta chain) was documented in a study of shared clonotypes between healthy human individuals. General study findings and limits: Generally, naive subsets came out with larger estimated richness than memory subsets. Lower generation probabilities were found for non-shared clonotypes than for those shared by all four donors. Four donors showed sharing of approximately 5% of naive CD4 clonotypes.

The CDR3 covers 13 residues. Looked up from germline, CDR1 is LNHDA and CDR2 is SQIVND (reference sequence). The J segment lost 3 bases and the V segment lost 5 bases, leaving 3 bases of the junction unmatched. The protocol was immunoSEQ multiplex PCR, while the TCRdb copy is restricted to in-frame clones and leaves out a portion. The repertoire consists of a few million clones, with roughly nine tenths occurring once and the leading ten covering roughly 0.13%. Adult Caucasians living in Nashville, Tennessee made up all of the donors. A note on this clone: Its antigen is unidentified. The identical CDR3 is also encoded by other nucleotide sequences in the sample.

The TCR was taken from a man between 18 and 29 years old in good health. V and J are TRBV19 and TRBJ2-7; 8 bases align to TRBD1. The sample comprised naive CD4+ T cells sorted from blood. Subset given: CD45RA+ positively selected. The DNA of the CDR3 is TGTGCCAGTAGTGGACAGGGCTTCTACGAGCAGTACTTC. Its translation: CASSGQGFYEQYF.